Presented here are 13 T cell receptor beta chains from one specimen sequenced in a study of Ad26.COV2.S vaccination and SARS-CoV-2 variants. The sample's treatment: roughly 18 received Ad26.COV2.S at low or high dose, single or two shots; roughly five received placebo; per-sample allocation not given. Material that was analyzed had been drawn on day 63 after the first vaccine or placebo injection. Profiled with immunoSEQ multiplex PCR; TCRdb holds only in-frame clones, not every one. The sample includes about 350,000 clones, about 88% seen only once; the top ten take 2.5% to 3.5%. Sequencing used peripheral blood, obtained in a trial of Ad26.COV2.S vaccine versus placebo. These receptors were obtained from a person aged 18 to 65 who received the Ad26.COV2.S COVID-19 vaccine or a placebo.

This rearrangement joins TRBV3-1 (or the pseudogene TRBV3-2) to TRBJ2-5; 7 bases agree with TRBD1. This CDR3 region has 15 residues. The J segment lost 2 bases and the V segment lost 1 base, leaving 4 bases of the junction unmatched. The V gene's germline CDR1 is LGHDT and CDR2 YNNKEL (reference sequence). The CDR3 spells CASSQGDSQQETQYF. In DNA, the CDR3 is TGTGCCAGCAGCCAAGGGGACAGTCAGCAAGAGACCCAGTACTTC.

V is TRBV19 and J is TRBJ2-7; the match to TRBD2 covers 15 bases. From germline, CDR1 is LNHDA and CDR2 SQIVND (reference sequence). This CDR3 is 17 amino acids long. The V segment lost 4 bases and the J segment 6 bases; nucleotides outside the gene matches: 10. This chain's CDR3 is CASSTIAGTSGRFEQYF. The CDR3 region has the DNA TGTGCCAGTAGTACCATAGCGGGGACTAGCGGGAGGTTCGAGCAGTACTTC.

This clone was seen once. At the DNA level, this CDR3 is encoded by other sequences in the same sample as well. V gene TRBV9 combines with J gene TRBJ2-7; TRBD2 might be the D (6 bases). The CDR3 is made up of 14 amino acids. Trimming stripped 2 bases from V and 4 bases from J, with 13 bases between. Germline V gives CDR1 SGDLS, CDR2 YYNGEE. In nucleotides, the CDR3 is TGTGCCAGCAGCGTCGACGGAGGGGATTACGAGCAGTACTTC. Protein product: CASSVDGGDYEQYF.

The chain carries TRBV5-4 and TRBJ2-5, with no clear D. V was clipped by 5 bases and J by 1 base, with 12 bases between them. The CDR3 sequence is 14 residues long. Germline assignment: CDR1 SGHNT and CDR2 YYREEE (reference sequence). This CDR3 is CASSTKSLQETQYF. The CDR3 nucleotides read TGTGCCAGCAGTACTAAGTCCCTCCAAGAGACCCAGTACTTC.

V gene TRBV18 combines with J gene TRBJ2-6, with TRBD2 matching over 9 bases. With 6 bases clipped from V and 0 bases from J, the junction kept 12 bases outside the gene matches. CDR1 is KGHSH and CDR2 is LQKENI in the germline V gene. This CDR3 spans 19 amino acids. The CDR3 loop is CASSEYRTSESSGANVLTF. CDR3 nucleotide sequence: TGTGCCAGCTCCGAATACCGGACTAGCGAAAGCTCTGGGGCCAACGTCCTGACTTTC.

This rearrangement joins TRBV30 to TRBJ2-6; 9 positions agree with TRBD2. CDR3 size: 17 residues. V lost 2 bases to trimming and J lost 2 bases; unmatched junction nucleotides: 7. Germline CDR1 is GTSNPN and CDR2 is SVGIG (reference sequence). CDR3 sequence reads: CAWSTTRTSAGANVLTF. Here the CDR3 DNA reads TGTGCCTGGAGTACCACACGGACTAGCGCTGGGGCCAACGTCCTGACTTTC.

In DNA, the CDR3 is TGCGCCAGCAGTACTGGACTAGCGGGAGTCTACGAGCAGTACTTC. Amino acid sequence: CASSTGLAGVYEQYF. The chain is built from TRBV4-3 and TRBJ2-7, with 13 positions matching TRBD2. Trimming cost V 6 bases and J 3 bases; bases outside gene matches: 5. Germline loops: CDR1 LGHNA, CDR2 YSLEER. The CDR3 extends over 15 amino acids.

This chain uses TRBV3-1 (or the pseudogene TRBV3-2) with TRBJ2-2; D is undetermined. The CDR3 spans 15 residues. Per the germline V gene, CDR1 is LGHDT and CDR2 is YNNKEL (reference sequence). V was trimmed by 4 bases and J by 1 base, leaving 10 bases between them. The CDR3 DNA is TGTGCCAGCAGCCTAGGAACCCGGAACACCGGGGAGCTGTTTTTT. Residues: CASSLGTRNTGELFF.

The chain recombines TRBV5-1 with TRBJ2-1; TRBD2 agrees at 12 bases. Germline lookup yields CDR1 SGHRS and CDR2 YFSETQ. This CDR3 has 16 amino acids. The V segment lost 0 bases and the J segment 7 bases; nucleotides outside the gene matches: 5. The CDR3 protein is CASSLELAGGGNEQFF. The CDR3 DNA reads TGCGCCAGCAGCTTGGAACTAGCGGGAGGTGGGAATGAGCAGTTCTTC.

The genes are TRBV7-2 and TRBJ2-1, with 10 nucleotides matching TRBD2. Unmatched junction bases numbered 10, after V lost 7 bases and J lost 7 bases. In germline, CDR1 is SGHTA, CDR2 FQGNSA. CDR3 length: 15 amino acids. The CDR3 sequence: CASTNLAGVRNEQFF. As DNA, the CDR3 is TGTGCCAGCACCAACCTAGCGGGAGTCAGGAATGAGCAGTTCTTC. The full variable domain, in which reference TRBV7-2 and TRBJ2-1 provide the parts outside the CDR3, is GAGVSQSPSNKVTEKGKDVELRCDPISGHTALYWYRQSLGQGLEFLIYFQGNSAPDKSGLPSDRFSAERTGGSVSTLTIQRTQQEDSAVYLCASTNLAGVRNEQFFGPGTRLTVL.

The CDR3: CASSSGQWDSYGYTF. The CDR3 DNA follows: TGCGCCAGCAGCTCCGGACAGTGGGATTCATATGGCTACACCTTC. The rearrangement joins TRBV5-1 to TRBJ1-2, with D possibly being TRBD1 (6 bases). CDR3 size: 15 residues. V lost 3 bases and J 5 bases, leaving 17 bases between the germline ends. Germline loops: CDR1 SGHRS, CDR2 YFSETQ.

The rearrangement joins TRBV12-3 or TRBV12-4 to TRBJ2-7; D perhaps matches TRBD2 (5 bases). This CDR3 comprises 12 residues. Trimming removed 6 bases from V and 3 bases from J, with 9 bases in between. As DNA, the CDR3 is TGTGCCAGCAGCACCCGGGGCTACGAGCAGTACTTC. Translating it yields CASSTRGYEQYF.

The rearrangement uses TRBV5-4 and TRBJ2-5; TRBD2 matches 11 bases. Germline CDR1 SGHNT, CDR2 YYREEE (reference sequence). Trimming removed 2 bases from V and 3 bases from J; junction bases left unmatched: 3. The CDR3 is 15 amino acids. CDR3 nucleotide sequence: TGTGCCAGCAGCTTCGCTAGCGGGGGGAAAGAGACCCAGTACTTC. It specifies CASSFASGGKETQYF.